These 29 T cell receptor beta chains were all obtained from the same sample, sequenced in a study of breast tumors, draining lymph nodes, adjacent tissues (dated by TCRdb to the mid-2010s). Lymph node samples came from the axillary draining lymph nodes of breast cancer patients. The library was built by means of multiplex PCR. The data were produced on an Illumina HiSeq 2000. Clones were called with MiXCR by TCRdb after fastp trimmed the public reads at Q25, and only in-frame beta chains were retained. Entries that share a CDR3 protein sequence are merged under the most common genes and DNA. The sample records 150,000 to 200,000 distinct CDR3 sequences, roughly 30% of which are singletons. The leading ten clones occupy 4% to 5.5% of the sample. Sequenced input: axillary lymph node tissue. The receptors derive from a female donor with breast cancer. Some clones in this sample may be carry-over from other donors' samples.

Turning to this clonotype: This may be a read error: a much more frequent sequence differs by one nucleotide. This chain uses TRBV6-6 with TRBJ1-2; a possible D gene is TRBD1 (6 bases). Germline V gives CDR1 MNHNY, CDR2 SVGAGI (reference sequence). This CDR3 is 13 amino acids long. The CDR3 is CASSSSGRGHCDF. DNA for the CDR3: TGTGCCAGCAGTTCCTCGGGTCGGGGGCATTGCGACTTC.

This clonotype was observed a few times. With a much larger clone just one base away, this may be a read error. J is TRBJ1-4 and V is TRBV11-2; D call uncertain. The CDR3 extends over 15 amino acids. The germline V and J ends were trimmed by 3 bases and 1 base, with 9 bases remaining between them. Germline loops: CDR1 SGHAT, CDR2 FQNNGV. The CDR3 region has the DNA TGTGCCAGCAGCTTCTCTACCCTAACTAATGAAAAACTGTTTTTT. Translating it yields CASSFSTLTNEKLFF. Together with reference TRBV11-2 and TRBJ1-4, the CDR3 gives the full variable domain: EAGVAQSPRYKIIEKRQSVAFWCNPISGHATLYWYQQILGQGPKLLIQFQNNGVVDDSQLPKDRFSAERLKGVDSTLKIQPAKLEDSAVYLCASSFSTLTNEKLFFGSGTQLSVL.

This clonotype was picked up many times. The CDR3 DNA reads TGTGCCAGCAGTTACTCGTTTAGCGGTAGCACAGATACGCAGTATTTT. Its protein is CASSYSFSGSTDTQYF. This chain joins TRBV6-5 and TRBJ2-3, with D perhaps matching TRBD2 (6 bases). CDR1 and CDR2 from the germline V gene are MNHEY and SVGAGI. V lost 0 bases to trimming and J lost 0 bases, with 10 bases between them. This CDR3 has 16 residues.

V and J are TRBV28 and TRBJ2-7, with a weak D call TRBD2 (7 bases). V lost 5 bases to trimming and J lost 7 bases, with 15 bases between them. There are 13 residues in the CDR3. Germline loops: CDR1 MDHEN, CDR2 SYDVKM. CDR3 nucleotides: TGTGCCAGCAGTAGGGGGACGCGGGGGGAGCAGTACTTC. This sequence encodes CASSRGTRGEQYF.

This clonotype was counted many times. CDR3 DNA: TGTGCCAGCCAGAGGACTAGCCACACAGATACGCAGTATTTT. It encodes CASQRTSHTDTQYF. The chain employs TRBV19 and TRBJ2-3; 8 bases align to TRBD2. CDR3 length equals 14 residues. J gave up 2 bases and V 9 bases, and 7 bases lay outside the gene matches. Germline V CDR1 and CDR2: LNHDA, SQIVND (reference sequence).

The V call is TRBV7-6, the J call TRBJ1-3; D is ambiguous. The CDR3 extends over 18 amino acids. Germline CDR1 reads SGHVS; CDR2 reads FNYEAQ. The V gene lost 1 base and the J gene lost 0 bases, with 16 bases spanning the gap. The CDR3: CASSLGLAGRNSGNTIYF. For the CDR3, the DNA is TGTGCCAGCAGCTTAGGTCTAGCGGGAAGGAACTCTGGAAACACCATATATTTT.

A word on this clonotype: This may be a read error, as it is one base from a much larger clone. CDR3 in amino acids: CASSLVLASNQPQHF. For the CDR3, the DNA is TGTGCCAGCAGCTTGGTGTTGGCGAGCAATCAGCCCCAGCATTTT. The chain recombines TRBV5-8 with TRBJ1-5; D is uncertain. V was clipped by 0 bases and J by 1 base, with 8 bases between them. Germline V lookup: CDR1 SGHTS, CDR2 YDEGEE. The CDR3 has 15 amino acids.

The genes are TRBV15 and TRBJ2-1; the D gene is possibly TRBD1 (5 bases). CDR3 length: 16 amino acids. In germline, CDR1 is LNHNV, CDR2 YYDKDF (reference sequence). Trimming took 0 bases from V and 2 from J, leaving 11 bases between them. The CDR3 region has the DNA TGTGCCACCAGCAGAGATTCCCAGGGCACCTACAATGAGCAGTTCTTC. Translation gives CATSRDSQGTYNEQFF. Supplemented by reference TRBV15 and TRBJ2-1, the full variable domain reads DAMVIQNPRYQVTQFGKPVTLSCSQTLNHNVMYWYQQKSSQAPKLLFHYYDKDFNNEADTPDNFQSRRPNTSFCFLDIRSPGLGDTAMYLCATSRDSQGTYNEQFFGPGTRLTVL.

The sample holds many counts of this clonotype. For the CDR3, the DNA is TGTGCCAGCAGTTATAGCGGGAGGGCGCGAGTTGAGCAGTTCTTC. As protein: CASSYSGRARVEQFF. The chain joins TRBV7-9 to TRBJ2-1; 11 nucleotides agree with TRBD2. The CDR3 spans 15 residues. Germline V gene sequence: CDR1 SEHNR, CDR2 FQNEAQ (reference sequence). V gave up 6 bases and J gave up 9 bases; unmatched junction bases: 10. The variable domain in full, with the rest retrieved from reference TRBV7-9 and TRBJ2-1, is DTGVSQNPRHKITKRGQNVTFRCDPISEHNRLYWYRQTLGQGPEFLTYFQNEAQLEKSRLLSDRFSAERPKGSFSTLEIQRTEQGDSAMYLCASSYSGRARVEQFFGPGTRLTVL.

This clonotype was seen ten or more times. V is TRBV12-5 and J is TRBJ1-2; a weak D match, TRBD1 (6 bases). The CDR3 length is 15 residues. V gave up 6 bases and J gave up 7 bases, with 21 bases separating them. Germline V lookup: CDR1 LGHNT, CDR2 FRNRAP. The chain's CDR3 is CASGPQVGARGGYTF. The CDR3 nucleotides read TGTGCTAGTGGCCCACAGGTCGGGGCCAGGGGTGGCTACACCTTC.

The chain links TRBV5-8 to TRBJ2-3; 16 positions match TRBD2. Germline V gene sequence: CDR1 SGHTS, CDR2 YDEGEE. Trimming removed 3 bases from V and 5 bases from J; junction bases left unmatched: 6. The CDR3 has 17 amino acids. The CDR3 DNA follows: TGTGCCAGCAGCTCGGGACTAGCGGGGGGGCCGGGAGATACGCAGTATTTT. Translation gives CASSSGLAGGPGDTQYF.

In regard to this clonotype: This may come from a read error, since a much larger clone is one base off. The chain has TRBV20-1 and TRBJ2-3; D is undetermined. In germline, CDR1 is DFQATT, CDR2 SNEGSKA (reference sequence). This CDR3 spans 12 amino acids. The CDR3 loop is CSARPITDTPYF. CDR3 in DNA: TGCAGTGCTAGACCCATCACAGATACGCCGTATTTT.

This clonotype was counted once. The chain couples TRBV6-6 to TRBJ1-1; 10 bases are shared with TRBD1. This CDR3 spans 16 amino acids. Per the germline V gene, CDR1 is MNHNY and CDR2 is SVGAGI (reference sequence). The V and J ends lost 2 bases and 5 bases, in that order; junction bases with no gene match: 8. The CDR3 region has the DNA TGTGCCAGCAGTTACGGGGAGACAGGGGGCGGAACTGAAGCTTTCTTT. This encodes CASSYGETGGGTEAFF.

This clonotype was seen many times. The V gene is TRBV9, the J gene TRBJ2-3; a weak D match, TRBD1 (6 bases). Germline V CDR1 and CDR2: SGDLS, YYNGEE. V was shortened by 4 bases and J by 2 bases, with 26 bases between the two germline ends. The CDR3 runs 19 residues. The DNA of the CDR3 is TGTGCCAGCAGCCTTAGGACAGAGCGGTTCGGGACCAACACAGATACGCAGTATTTT. This encodes CASSLRTERFGTNTDTQYF.

With regard to this clonotype: The junction departs from the called germline gene at one end, perhaps through a read error. The chain uses TRBV3-1 and TRBJ2-7; 7 bases are shared with TRBD2. The CDR3 has 15 residues. CDR1 and CDR2 (germline): LGHDT, YNNKEL (reference sequence). As DNA, the CDR3 is TGTGCCTGCAGCCAAGAGGGAGGGTTCCGCTACGAGCAGTACTTC. Its translation is CACSQEGGFRYEQYF.

Note on this clonotype: A junction end diverges from the germline sequence, so it may reflect a read error. The genes are TRBV7-2 and TRBJ2-5; the D gene is possibly TRBD1 (6 bases). The V gene's germline CDR1 is SGHTA and CDR2 FQGNSA. The CDR3 sequence is 15 residues long. CDR3 in amino acids: CASSPQGGTGETQHF. CDR3 DNA: TGTGCCAGCAGCCCACAGGGTGGCACCGGGGAGACCCAGCACTTC.

This clonotype appeared many times. V is TRBV24-1 and J is TRBJ1-2, with 9 nucleotides matching TRBD1. Per the germline V gene, CDR1 is KGHDR and CDR2 is SFDVKD. With 7 bases clipped from V and 7 bases from J, the junction kept 6 bases outside the gene matches. CDR3 length equals 13 residues. CDR3 residues: CATRKGQGGGYTF. The CDR3 nucleotides read TGTGCCACCAGGAAGGGACAGGGTGGTGGCTACACCTTC.

The J gene is TRBJ1-2, the V gene TRBV20-1; no definite D call. There are 12 residues in the CDR3. Between the trimmed V and J ends, which lost 1 base and 7 bases, there was a span of 10 bases. The V gene's germline CDR1 is DFQATT and CDR2 SNEGSKA (reference sequence). The CDR3 protein is CSARARAGGYTF. The CDR3 DNA reads TGCAGTGCTAGAGCCCGGGCGGGTGGCTACACCTTC.

In its sample, this clonotype was seen many times. This chain links TRBV10-3 with TRBJ2-3; 10 bases fit TRBD2. J lost 0 bases, V lost 6 bases, and 3 bases had no gene match. CDR1 is ENHRY and CDR2 is SYGVKD in the germline V gene. CDR3 length: 15 residues. The DNA of the CDR3 is TGTGCCATCAGCCTAGCGGGGGCTAGCACAGATACGCAGTATTTT. This translates into CAISLAGASTDTQYF.

The genes are TRBV20-1 and TRBJ2-5; 7 nucleotides align to TRBD1. With 6 bases clipped from V and 5 bases from J, the junction kept 15 bases outside the gene matches. Germline V gene lookup returns CDR1 DFQATT and CDR2 SNEGSKA (reference sequence). The CDR3 contains 15 residues. The CDR3: CSASSRYRGTETQYF. CDR3 nucleotide sequence: TGCAGTGCCAGCAGTCGATACAGGGGTACCGAGACCCAGTACTTC.

This clonotype was found many times. V usage is TRBV7-8 and J usage is TRBJ2-7, with TRBD2 identical over 8 bases. There are 15 residues in the CDR3. The germline V gene has CDR1 SGHVS and CDR2 FQNEAQ. The junction had 13 bases not matched to a gene; V was cut back by 5 bases and J by 7 bases. The CDR3 loop reads CASSTERGPGREQYF. In DNA, the CDR3 is TGTGCCAGCAGCACCGAGCGGGGGCCGGGTCGTGAGCAGTACTTC.

The V gene is TRBV5-6, the J gene TRBJ2-1, with TRBD2 identical over 10 bases. This CDR3 region has 16 residues. J lost 4 bases, V lost 1 base, and 5 bases had no gene match. From germline, CDR1 is SGHDT and CDR2 YYEEEE. CDR3 in DNA: TGTGCCAGCAGCTTGTTTACTAGCGGGATGTACAATGAGCAGTTCTTC. Its translation is CASSLFTSGMYNEQFF.

This clonotype showed up many times. The V call is TRBV5-6, the J call TRBJ2-2; no firm D call. The CDR3 contains 17 residues. With 1 base removed from V and 5 bases from J, the gap between germline ends came to 18 bases. Germline CDR1 reads SGHDT; CDR2 reads YYEEEE. The CDR3 region has the DNA TGTGCCAGCAGCTTGCCGCGGTTATTCTTGAGGACCGGGGAGCTGTTTTTT. This sequence encodes CASSLPRLFLRTGELFF.

This sequence joins TRBV4-2 and TRBJ2-3; 16 bases fit TRBD2. With V trimmed by 5 bases and J by 5 bases, 10 bases remained unmatched. This CDR3 has 18 amino acids. CDR1 is LGHNA, CDR2 YNFKEQ, per germline. CDR3 sequence: CASSSSGTSGRAIDTQYF. For the CDR3, the DNA is TGTGCCAGCAGCTCATCCGGGACTAGCGGGAGGGCCATAGATACGCAGTATTTT.

Notes on this clonotype: A much larger clone is a single base away; this may be a read error. The V and J genes are TRBV5-6 and TRBJ2-1; no clear D gene. V lost 1 base and J lost 6, with 14 bases in between. This CDR3 has 15 residues. Germline-derived CDR1 and CDR2 are SGHDT and YYEEEE. CDR3 loop: CASSLRTTGVNEQFF. CDR3 nucleotides: TGTGCCAGCAGCTTGCGTACGACTGGCGTCAATGAGCAGTTCTTC.

Many counts were recorded for this clonotype. The chain has TRBV12-3 or TRBV12-4 and TRBJ2-7; no definite D call. The CDR3 sequence is 12 residues long. Trimming removed 6 bases at V and 1 base at J, with 7 bases between. In DNA, the CDR3 is TGTGCCAGCAGACGCGAGTCCTACGAGCAGTACTTC. This codes for CASRRESYEQYF.

This clonotype was seen ten or more times. The chain carries TRBV4-2 and TRBJ2-3; 7 bases align to TRBD1. V was clipped by 1 base and J by 4 bases; unmatched bases: 5. This CDR3 has 15 amino acids. CDR1 and CDR2 (germline): LGHNA, YNFKEQ. In DNA form, the CDR3 reads TGTGCCAGCAGCCAAGCCGGGACAGCGCCAGATACGCAGTATTTT. It specifies CASSQAGTAPDTQYF.

V and J are TRBV19 and TRBJ1-6; D not certain. V was shortened by 2 bases and J by 10 bases, with 21 bases between the two germline ends. Germline V CDR1 and CDR2: LNHDA, SQIVND (reference sequence). The CDR3 consists of 17 residues. CDR3 residues: CASSIRAGAEKKSPLHF. CDR3 coding DNA: TGTGCCAGTAGTATAAGGGCGGGAGCAGAAAAAAAATCACCCCTCCACTTT.

At least ten counts were recorded for this clonotype. The rearrangement uses TRBV20-1 and TRBJ1-5; 7 bases are a match to TRBD1. The CDR3 runs 14 residues. Trimming removed 4 bases from V and 1 base from J; junction bases left unmatched: 4. The germline gives CDR1 DFQATT, CDR2 SNEGSKA (reference sequence). The CDR3 loop reads CSATAGGSNQPQHF. DNA for the CDR3: TGCAGTGCTACGGCAGGGGGGAGCAATCAGCCCCAGCATTTT.